These T cell receptor beta chains were read from a single sample in a study of T cell repertoires in cytomegalovirus infection. No antigen has been identified for these receptors. TCRdb ran MiXCR on the reads and lists one entry per CDR3 protein. This table holds 70,000 to 95,000 distinct CDR3 sequences, 25% to 35% found once. Specimen: CD8+ T cells from cultured PBMCs, collected from culture after CMV antigen stimulation. The receptors originated from a human donor in good health (CMV status not recorded). Some clones in this sample may be carry-over from other donors' samples. The CDR3 runs from the conserved cysteine through the conserved F or W.

cdr3_length: 14; v_call: TRBV29-1; j_call: TRBJ2-7; cdr3_aa: CSVEVGGTRDEQYF
cdr3_length: 15; v_call: TRBV4-1; j_call: TRBJ2-7; cdr3_aa: CASSRVGQSSYEQYF
cdr3_length: 15; v_call: TRBV7-4; j_call: TRBJ2-1; cdr3_aa: CASSLSGARYNEQFF
cdr3_length: 15; v_call: TRBV9; j_call: TRBJ1-5; cdr3_aa: CASSVSGISNQPQHF
cdr3_length: 15; v_call: TRBV7-2; j_call: TRBJ1-6; cdr3_aa: CASSLTEEYNSPLHF
cdr3_length: 12; v_call: TRBV20-1; j_call: TRBJ1-2; cdr3_aa: CSASGHSPGYTF
cdr3_length: 13; v_call: TRBV7-2; j_call: TRBJ2-7; cdr3_aa: CASSGGGTYEQYF
cdr3_length: 14; v_call: TRBV27; j_call: TRBJ2-1; cdr3_aa: CASSRGTGGDEQFF
cdr3_length: 14; v_call: TRBV4-1; j_call: TRBJ2-1; cdr3_aa: CASSQDPSYNEQFF
cdr3_length: 15; v_call: TRBV5-1; j_call: TRBJ1-2; cdr3_aa: CASSLASSVRRGYTF
cdr3_length: 15; v_call: TRBV6-5; j_call: TRBJ2-7; cdr3_aa: CASSTPGLVSYEQYF
cdr3_length: 14; v_call: TRBV6-1; j_call: TRBJ2-7; cdr3_aa: CAASSRTGVNEQYF
cdr3_length: 15; v_call: TRBV7-6; j_call: TRBJ2-7; cdr3_aa: CASSLFQGRSYEQYF
cdr3_length: 15; v_call: TRBV7-6; j_call: TRBJ1-3; cdr3_aa: CASSLALWSLDTIYF
cdr3_length: 14; v_call: TRBV5-6; j_call: TRBJ1-4; cdr3_aa: CASSLRSTNEKLFF
cdr3_length: 15; v_call: TRBV4-1; j_call: TRBJ1-2; cdr3_aa: CASSQATVMWNGYTF
cdr3_length: 14; v_call: TRBV28; j_call: TRBJ2-7; cdr3_aa: CASSRQGGKNEQYF
cdr3_length: 19; v_call: TRBV5-1; j_call: TRBJ1-6; cdr3_aa: CASSVAGLLGNSYNSPLHF
cdr3_length: 15; v_call: TRBV12-3/TRBV12-4; j_call: TRBJ2-3; cdr3_aa: CASRGDTLSTDTQYF
cdr3_length: 13; v_call: TRBV7-9; j_call: TRBJ2-7; cdr3_aa: CASSWSEGSEQYF
cdr3_length: 16; v_call: TRBV12-3/TRBV12-4; j_call: TRBJ2-7; cdr3_aa: CASSQGTGGSVYEQYF
cdr3_length: 15; v_call: TRBV28; j_call: TRBJ2-7; cdr3_aa: CASRQSGTGAYEQYF
cdr3_length: 16; v_call: TRBV11-2; j_call: TRBJ2-1; cdr3_aa: CASSYPGLASYNEQFF
cdr3_length: 15; v_call: TRBV7-6; j_call: TRBJ2-7; cdr3_aa: CASSLGLGPLDEQYF
cdr3_length: 14; v_call: TRBV5-4; j_call: TRBJ2-4; cdr3_aa: CASSAGGTINIQYF
cdr3_length: 13; v_call: TRBV19; j_call: TRBJ2-3; cdr3_aa: CASSMLRPDTQYF
cdr3_length: 14; v_call: TRBV7-2; j_call: TRBJ1-1; cdr3_aa: CASSLGTGRNEAFF
cdr3_length: 13; v_call: TRBV28; j_call: TRBJ2-7; cdr3_aa: CASSFDRAYEQYF
cdr3_length: 16; v_call: TRBV2; j_call: TRBJ2-3; cdr3_aa: CASSVRGSSEQDTQYF
cdr3_length: 11; v_call: TRBV5-1; j_call: TRBJ2-1; cdr3_aa: CASSLGQGKFF
cdr3_length: 11; v_call: TRBV20-1; j_call: TRBJ1-1; cdr3_aa: CSARGGGPAFF
cdr3_length: 15; v_call: TRBV9; j_call: TRBJ2-5; cdr3_aa: CASSVTGTSGETQYF
cdr3_length: 18; v_call: TRBV24-1; j_call: TRBJ2-5; cdr3_aa: CATSDFAGQGSVAETQYF
cdr3_length: 15; v_call: TRBV9; j_call: TRBJ2-6; cdr3_aa: CASSELGSGANVLTF
cdr3_length: 15; v_call: TRBV28; j_call: TRBJ2-1; cdr3_aa: CASSLSGGTYNEQFF
cdr3_length: 15; v_call: TRBV2; j_call: TRBJ1-3; cdr3_aa: CASRRVTDSGNTIYF
cdr3_length: 15; v_call: TRBV7-4; j_call: TRBJ2-1; cdr3_aa: CASSLQGGTYNEQFF
cdr3_length: 17; v_call: TRBV14; j_call: TRBJ2-1; cdr3_aa: CASSQDLGGGTYNEQFF
cdr3_length: 18; v_call: TRBV9; j_call: TRBJ2-3; cdr3_aa: CASSVELAGGSSTDTQYF
cdr3_length: 15; v_call: TRBV7-2; j_call: TRBJ1-5; cdr3_aa: CASSLVGDTNQPQHF
cdr3_length: 15; v_call: TRBV2; j_call: TRBJ2-1; cdr3_aa: CASSERGNTHNEQFF
cdr3_length: 15; v_call: TRBV7-6; j_call: TRBJ1-1; cdr3_aa: CASTPLDRVGTEAFF